These T cell receptor beta chains were read from a single sample in a study of blood T cell repertoires in COVID-19. Clones were sequenced by immunoSEQ multiplex PCR, and TCRdb holds only the in-frame ones, with some missing. Of some 250,000 clones listed, roughly four fifths are singletons. Material: peripheral blood. The receptors derive from a woman older than 75 with COVID-19, enrolled during active disease. The CDR3 runs from the conserved cysteine through the conserved F or W. D genes are given only for firm matches. Some rows have no size entry. The others give once, few or many, or a class for an expanded clone.

CASSDPGLGGNEQFF TGTGCCAGCAGTGACCCGGGACTAGGGGGTAATGAGCAGTTCTTC TRBD2 TRBV25-1 NA TRBJ2-1
CASSYDSTSVSYEQYF TGTGCCAGCAGTTACGACTCCACTAGCGTGTCCTACGAGCAGTACTTC TRBD2 TRBV6-5 NA TRBJ2-7
CASSYKGQDYEQYF TGTGCCAGCAGTTACAAGGGACAAGACTACGAGCAGTACTTC NA TRBV6-5 NA TRBJ2-7
CASLDSGNTIYF TGTGCCAGCTTAGACAGCGGAAACACCATATATTTT NA TRBV28 NA TRBJ1-3
CASSILRDRVQPQHF TGTGCCAGCAGTATCCTCCGGGACAGGGTTCAGCCCCAGCATTTT TRBD1 TRBV6-2/TRBV6-3 NA TRBJ1-5
CASSLNRQGDEQYF TGTGCCAGCTCACTGAACCGACAGGGGGACGAGCAGTACTTC TRBD1 TRBV18 NA TRBJ2-7
CASSQDGGLLNIQYF TGTGCCAGCAGCCAAGATGGGGGACTCCTCAACATTCAGTACTTC NA TRBV14 few TRBJ2-4
CASSSPDRRNEQFF TGTGCCAGCAGCTCCCCGGACAGGCGCAATGAGCAGTTCTTC TRBD1 TRBV7-9 NA TRBJ2-1
CASSLGRDRLQGKLFF TGTGCCAGCAGCTTGGGCCGGGACAGGCTCCAGGGAAAACTGTTTTTT TRBD1 TRBV7-2 NA TRBJ1-4
CASRPPTGGFGANVLTF TGCGCCAGCAGGCCACCTACAGGGGGCTTTGGGGCCAACGTCCTGACTTTC TRBD1 TRBV5-1 few TRBJ2-6
CASSPLALEAGYTF TGTGCCAGCTCACCCCTGGCCCTAGAGGCTGGCTACACCTTC NA TRBV18 NA TRBJ1-2
CSVEGWGSPPDTQYF TGCAGCGTTGAAGGGTGGGGCTCCCCACCAGATACGCAGTATTTT NA TRBV29-1 NA TRBJ2-3
CASSAWLNTQYF TGTGCCAGCAGCGCCTGGCTTAATACGCAGTATTTT NA TRBV3-1/TRBV3-2 once TRBJ2-3
CASSVGLAGSSYNEQFF TGTGCCAGCAGCGTAGGACTAGCGGGGAGCTCCTACAATGAGCAGTTCTTC TRBD2 TRBV9 NA TRBJ2-1
CASKLGRGSGYTF TGTGCCAGCAAGTTGGGCAGGGGGTCCGGCTACACCTTC TRBD1 TRBV27 NA TRBJ1-2
CASSFTGPTPQHF TGTGCCAGCAGCTTTACAGGGCCTACGCCCCAGCATTTT NA TRBV7-9 NA TRBJ1-5
CASSITGDFYNEQFF TGTGCCAGCAGCATTACGGGGGACTTTTACAATGAGCAGTTCTTC NA TRBV7-2 NA TRBJ2-1
CASSLFDRAGTEAFF TGTGCCAGCAGCTTGTTCGACAGGGCGGGCACTGAAGCTTTCTTT TRBD1 TRBV5-4 NA TRBJ1-1
CASSPTAAVMQFF TGTGCCAGCTCACCGACTGCAGCGGTCATGCAGTTCTTC NA TRBV18 few TRBJ2-1
CASSPTGDRAEAFF TGTGCCAGCAGCCCGACGGGGGATCGAGCTGAAGCTTTCTTT NA TRBV5-4 NA TRBJ1-1
CASSLEGSWNQPQHF TGTGCCAGCAGCTTAGAAGGGAGTTGGAATCAGCCCCAGCATTTT NA TRBV7-2 few TRBJ1-5
CASSLGLQNSGNTIYF TGCGCCAGCAGCCTTGGACTTCAGAACTCTGGAAACACCATATATTTT NA TRBV5-1 NA TRBJ1-3
CASQIGGGYEQYF TGCGCCAGCCAAATCGGGGGAGGGTACGAGCAGTACTTC TRBD2 TRBV5-1 NA TRBJ2-7
CASSALGADTQYF TGTGCCAGCAGTGCCCTCGGGGCAGATACGCAGTATTTT NA TRBV6-4 NA TRBJ2-3
CASSGRYYGYTF TGTGCCAGCAGTGGCAGGTACTATGGCTACACCTTC NA TRBV28 NA TRBJ1-2
CASSIEGLMNTEAFF TGTGCCAGTAGTATAGAGGGACTGATGAACACTGAAGCTTTCTTT NA TRBV19 NA TRBJ1-1
CATEEGVGSPLHF TGTGCTACCGAGGAGGGAGTTGGTTCACCCCTCCACTTT NA TRBV7-7 once TRBJ1-6
CAISESFSGASNYGYTF TGTGCCATCAGTGAGTCGTTTAGCGGGGCATCTAACTATGGCTACACCTTC NA TRBV10-3 NA TRBJ1-2
CASSLEDRGRPRGTIYF TGTGCCAGCAGCTTAGAGGACAGGGGTCGCCCCAGGGGCACCATATATTTT TRBD1 TRBV11-2 NA TRBJ1-3
CASRIHRGSEAFF TGTGCCAGCAGGATACACAGGGGGAGTGAAGCTTTCTTT TRBD1 TRBV2 NA TRBJ1-1
CASSLVFNEKLFF TGTGCCAGCAGCTTGGTCTTCAATGAAAAACTGTTTTTT NA TRBV5-8 few TRBJ1-4
CASSSQGASEQPQHF TGTGCCAGCAGCTCTCAGGGGGCGTCAGAGCAGCCCCAGCATTTT TRBD1 TRBV11-2 NA TRBJ1-5
CASSLGGVSNQPQHF TGTGCCAGCAGCTTAGGGGGGGTTAGCAATCAGCCCCAGCATTTT NA TRBV11-2 NA TRBJ1-5
CATNRGQETQYF TGTGCCACCAACAGGGGTCAAGAGACCCAGTACTTC TRBD1 TRBV10-3 NA TRBJ2-5
CASSPGQGPYEQYF TGTGCCAGTAGTCCGGGACAGGGGCCCTACGAGCAGTACTTC TRBD1 TRBV19 NA TRBJ2-7
CASSQRTGADTEAFF TGTGCCAGCAGCCAACGGACAGGGGCGGACACTGAAGCTTTCTTT TRBD1 TRBV7-9 once TRBJ1-1